This TCR beta chain is drawn from a study of blood T cell repertoires in COVID-19. Study as a whole: Acute-phase and convalescent COVID-19 samples originated in the United States, Italy and Spain.

Source study methods: Reference gene primer amplification yielded estimated nucleated cell counts. Produced via immunoSEQ multiplex PCR; TCRdb's table is partial and in-frame only. The V and J calls and clone size were taken over from that table, and D and trimming were inferred from the DNA. The sample lists 250,000 to 300,000 clones; 81% were seen once. This clone was detected a few times. The CDR3 spans 14 residues. The germline V and J ends were trimmed by 7 bases and 2 bases, with 12 bases remaining between them. CDR1 is LNHDA, CDR2 SQIVND, per germline (reference sequence). This sequence was found in a woman aged 55-70 years with active or convalescent COVID-19. The chain links TRBV19 to TRBJ1-3; unclear D gene. Sequencing used peripheral blood. CDR3 residues: CASNEGIAGNTIYF. The DNA of the CDR3 is TGTGCCAGTAACGAGGGCATCGCTGGAAACACCATATATTTT.